The 17 T cell receptor beta chains below all came from one sample that was sequenced in a study of T-cell reconstitution after alpha-beta-depleted transplantation in children. The authors prepared the TCRbeta library with unique molecular identifiers. Via MiXCR, TCRdb re-called the PCR reads, giving one row per CDR3 protein. The sample lists more than 550,000 distinct CDR3 sequences, over 9.5% seen once, with less than 5% in the top ten. The sequences come from PBMCs from the stem cell graft donor, collected from the stem cell graft. All receptors derive from a human donor who donated a stem cell graft to a child with acute myeloid leukemia.

The genes are TRBV6-1 and TRBJ2-2; 11 bases agree with TRBD2. The CDR3 is 16 amino acids. V was clipped by 7 bases and J by 3 bases; unmatched bases: 7. CDR1 is MNHNS, CDR2 SASEGT, per germline. CDR3 DNA sequence: TGTGCCAGCACCTTTAGCGGGAGGGGGGACACCGGGGAGCTGTTTTTT. This translates into CASTFSGRGDTGELFF.

This clonotype was counted between two and nine times. The chain couples TRBV20-1 to TRBJ2-5; 10 nucleotides line up with TRBD2. Unmatched junction bases numbered 1, after V lost 4 bases and J lost 2 bases. Germline V gene data show CDR1 as DFQATT and CDR2 as SNEGSKA (reference sequence). The CDR3 runs 13 residues. The CDR3 DNA reads as TGCAGTGCTACACTAGCGGGGCAAGAGACCCAGTACTTC. As protein: CSATLAGQETQYF.

The chain carries TRBV7-9 and TRBJ2-5; 8 bases are shared with TRBD2. The CDR3 totals 13 residues. V dropped 5 bases and J dropped 4; count of bases not matched to a gene: 3. Germline V gene data show CDR1 as SEHNR and CDR2 as FQNEAQ (reference sequence). The CDR3 bases are TGTGCCAGCAGCGCGGCGGGGGGAGAGACCCAGTACTTC. Its protein product is CASSAAGGETQYF. The complete variable domain, with remaining parts taken from reference TRBV7-9 and TRBJ2-5, reads DTGVSQNPRHKITKRGQNVTFRCDPISEHNRLYWYRQTLGQGPEFLTYFQNEAQLEKSRLLSDRFSAERPKGSFSTLEIQRTEQGDSAMYLCASSAAGGETQYFGPGTRLLVL.

This clonotype occurred a few times. This sequence joins TRBV11-2 and TRBJ2-3, with D maybe TRBD2 (6 bases). In germline, CDR1 is SGHAT, CDR2 FQNNGV. CDR3 length equals 20 residues. V was clipped by 7 bases and J by 1 base, with 30 bases between them. The CDR3: CASTASRGPGSGLRTDTQYF. The CDR3 DNA follows: TGTGCCAGCACCGCATCGCGGGGTCCAGGAAGTGGCCTGCGCACAGATACGCAGTATTTT.

The chain has TRBV29-1 and TRBJ1-4; possibly TRBD1 for D (5 bases). Per germline, CDR1 SQVTM and CDR2 ANQGSEA. Trimming took 7 bases from V and 5 from J, leaving 11 bases between them. The CDR3 is made up of 12 amino acids. CDR3 in DNA: TGCAGCGCCAAGCGGGGGAATGAAAAACTGTTTTTT. As protein: CSAKRGNEKLFF.

This chain connects TRBV27 to TRBJ2-4; 7 bases are a match to TRBD2. In germline, CDR1 is MNHEY, CDR2 SMNVEV (reference sequence). The CDR3 consists of 18 residues. Trimming cost V 3 bases and J 9 bases; bases outside gene matches: 20. The CDR3 DNA sequence: TGTGCCAGCAGTTTTTCGAAGGGAGGGATTGTTCCCACAACCATTCAGTACTTC. This codes for CASSFSKGGIVPTTIQYF.

In this sample, this clonotype turned up many times. This sequence joins TRBV2 and TRBJ1-1; no definite D call. The CDR3 totals 12 residues. V lost 1 base, J lost 5 bases, and 5 bases lay in between. Germline V CDR1 and CDR2: SNHLY, FYNNEI. CDR3 amino acids: CASSEVGTEAFF. In nucleotides, the CDR3 is TGTGCCAGCAGTGAAGTCGGAACTGAAGCTTTCTTT.

This clonotype was recorded many times. J is TRBJ2-1 and V is TRBV4-3; TRBD2 matches 12 bases. CDR1 LGHNA and CDR2 YSLEER come from the germline V gene. The V segment lost 5 bases and the J segment 6 bases; nucleotides outside the gene matches: 5. The CDR3 runs 15 residues. The CDR3 is CASSFLAGGVNEQFF. The CDR3 nucleotides are TGCGCCAGCAGCTTCCTAGCGGGAGGGGTCAATGAGCAGTTCTTC.

This clonotype was seen repeatedly, ten times or more. This sequence joins TRBV24-1 and TRBJ2-7; D is possibly TRBD1 (6 bases). The V end lost 4 bases, the J end lost 4 bases, and 22 bases lay between the germline ends. Per germline, CDR1 KGHDR and CDR2 SFDVKD. The CDR3 has 17 residues. The CDR3 here is CATSELHPPGQVYEQYF. The CDR3, as DNA: TGTGCCACCAGTGAGCTACATCCCCCGGGACAAGTATACGAGCAGTACTTC.

The V gene is TRBV9, the J gene TRBJ2-7; the match to TRBD2 covers 7 bases. V was pared by 4 bases and J by 6 bases, with 13 bases of the junction left unmatched. CDR3 size: 15 residues. The germline gives CDR1 SGDLS, CDR2 YYNGEE. The DNA for the CDR3 is TGTGCCAGCAGCCCGGGGGGAGGGGAGTCTGTCGAGCAGTACTTC. It specifies CASSPGGGESVEQYF.

The chain is built from TRBV6-2 or TRBV6-3 and TRBJ2-7; 10 bases line up with TRBD2. Germline V gene sequence: CDR1 MNHEY, CDR2 SVGEGT. Trimming removed 2 bases from V and 3 bases from J; junction bases left unmatched: 10. The CDR3 has 17 residues. The CDR3 DNA reads as TGTGCCAGCAGTTACAGGTGGGCTAGCGGGAGCCTCTACGAGCAGTACTTC. It yields the protein CASSYRWASGSLYEQYF.

This clonotype was counted between two and nine times. The chain is built from TRBV12-3 or TRBV12-4 and TRBJ2-2; D gene ambiguous. V was clipped by 5 bases and J by 7 bases, with 17 bases between them. The CDR3 consists of 15 residues. The CDR3 loop is CASSPGVLTLGELFF. In DNA, the CDR3 is TGTGCCAGCAGTCCTGGGGTACTTACTCTCGGGGAGCTGTTTTTT.

The gene calls are TRBV30 and TRBJ1-6, with a possible D match to TRBD1 (5 bases). The CDR3 has 13 residues. Germline lookup yields CDR1 GTSNPN and CDR2 SVGIG (reference sequence). With 4 bases removed from V and 10 bases from J, the gap between germline ends came to 14 bases. CDR3 in amino acids: CAWKKGPGSPLHF. As DNA, the CDR3 is TGTGCCTGGAAAAAGGGGCCAGGATCACCCCTCCACTTT.

The rearrangement uses TRBV29-1 and TRBJ1-2, with TRBD1 identical over 12 bases. After removal of 7 bases from V and 4 bases from J, the junction contained 4 bases not matched to a gene. The CDR3 sequence is 13 residues long. The germline CDR1 and CDR2 sequences are SQVTM and ANQGSEA. The CDR3 DNA reads TGCAGCGCAGGGACAGGGGGCCTCTATGGCTACACCTTC. Encoded protein: CSAGTGGLYGYTF. The whole variable domain, filled in from reference TRBV29-1 and TRBJ1-2, reads SAVISQKPSRDICQRGTSLTIQCQVDSQVTMMFWYRQQPGQSLTLIATANQGSEATYESGFVIDKFPISRPNLTFSTLTVSNMSPEDSSIYLCSAGTGGLYGYTFGSGTRLTVV.

This clonotype was recorded a few times. The chain links TRBV10-3 to TRBJ1-5, with TRBD1 matching 9 bases. Losses at the gene ends were 10 bases for V and 5 bases for J; bases not matched to a gene: 6. Per the germline V gene, CDR1 is ENHRY and CDR2 is SYGVKD. The CDR3 is 13 amino acids. The CDR3 loop is CATTGGWDQPQHF. Written as DNA, the CDR3 is TGTGCCACAACAGGGGGCTGGGATCAGCCCCAGCATTTT.

This clonotype occurred many times. The rearrangement joins TRBV20-1 to TRBJ2-1, with 9 bases matching TRBD2. Looked up from germline, CDR1 is DFQATT and CDR2 is SNEGSKA (reference sequence). CDR3 length equals 15 residues. The V and J ends lost 4 bases and 7 bases, in that order; junction bases with no gene match: 11. DNA of the CDR3: TGCAGTGCTATTGAGGCTAGCGGGATGGAGAATGAGCAGTTCTTC. Its protein product is CSAIEASGMENEQFF.

The sample holds a few counts of this clonotype. The chain couples TRBV25-1 to TRBJ2-2, with TRBD2 matching 8 bases. The CDR3 sequence is 16 residues long. Per germline, CDR1 MGHDK and CDR2 SYGVNS. V lost 6 bases to trimming and J lost 5 bases; unmatched junction nucleotides: 11. CDR3 DNA: TGTGCCAGCAGCCGCCGGGGGGGCGCGTATACCGGGGAGCTGTTTTTT. Protein sequence: CASSRRGGAYTGELFF.